Each of the 7 T cell receptor beta chains below was sequenced from the same sample in a study of T cell responses to AZD1222 COVID-19 vaccine. The assay was immunoSEQ multiplex PCR, and TCRdb's table has in-frame clones only and misses some. Found here are about 120,000 clones, approximately 90% of them singletons; the top ten hold around 12%. The specimen comprised peripheral blood, sampled on day 0 of AZD1222 vaccination. The receptors shown here come from an adult in good health.

The chain employs TRBV9 and TRBJ2-3; D may match TRBD1 or TRBD2 (7 bases each). The ends were cut back, 0 bases at V and 4 bases at J, with 18 bases in the middle. Per the germline V gene, CDR1 is SGDLS and CDR2 is YYNGEE. There are 17 residues in the CDR3. The CDR3 coding sequence is TGTGCCAGCAGCGTAGGGGCTCAGGGGGAGGGAGCAGATACGCAGTATTTT. Translated, it gives CASSVGAQGEGADTQYF.

V gene TRBV7-9 combines with J gene TRBJ2-3, with 14 bases matching TRBD2. Germline lookup yields CDR1 SEHNR and CDR2 FQNEAQ (reference sequence). Germline trimming cut 6 bases from V and 5 bases from J; bases unmatched to any gene: 4. The CDR3 length is 15 residues. This CDR3 is CASRGLAGEVDTQYF. In DNA form, the CDR3 reads TGTGCCAGCAGGGGACTAGCGGGAGAAGTAGATACGCAGTATTTT.

This clone was counted only a few times. The rearrangement joins TRBV2 to TRBJ2-1; D unresolved. V gave up 2 bases and J gave up 16 bases, with 15 bases separating them. The length of the CDR3 is 12 residues. Germline V gene data show CDR1 as SNHLY and CDR2 as FYNNEI. DNA of the CDR3: TGTGCCAGCAGTGAACTTTCTGGTAGCAACTTCTTC. Translated: CASSELSGSNFF.

J is TRBJ2-7 and V is TRBV28; no definite D call. V lost 5 bases, J lost 0 bases, and 11 bases lay in between. Germline V CDR1 and CDR2: MDHEN, SYDVKM. CDR3 size: 14 residues. This CDR3 is CASSPRPSSYEQYF. Written as DNA, the CDR3 is TGTGCCAGCAGTCCTAGACCCAGCTCCTACGAGCAGTACTTC.

The V call is TRBV19, the J call TRBJ1-1; 7 bases map to TRBD1. Germline CDR1 LNHDA, CDR2 SQIVND (reference sequence). The CDR3 covers 14 residues. J gave up 1 base and V 7 bases, and 6 bases lay outside the gene matches. CDR3 residues: CASTLGQQNTEAFF. The CDR3 DNA sequence: TGTGCCAGTACCCTGGGACAGCAGAACACTGAAGCTTTCTTT. Variable domain in full (rest from reference TRBV19 and TRBJ1-1): DGGITQSPKYLFRKEGQNVTLSCEQNLNHDAMYWYRQDPGQGLRLIYYSQIVNDFQKGDIAEGYSVSREKKESFPLTVTSAQKNPTAFYLCASTLGQQNTEAFFGQGTRLTVV.

This chain joins TRBV7-9 and TRBJ1-4, with D possibly being TRBD1 (5 bases). The length of the CDR3 is 15 residues. V shed 1 base and J shed 3 bases, with 9 bases lying between them. Germline V gives CDR1 SEHNR, CDR2 FQNEAQ (reference sequence). The CDR3: CASSLEGLANEKLFF. The CDR3 nucleotides read TGTGCCAGCAGCTTAGAGGGGCTAGCTAATGAAAAACTGTTTTTT.

The rearrangement uses TRBV6-2 or TRBV6-3 and TRBJ2-7, with a possible D match to TRBD2 (5 bases). V gave up 5 bases and J gave up 3 bases, with 8 bases separating them. This CDR3 spans 12 amino acids. Germline CDR1 is MNHEY and CDR2 is SVGEGT. The CDR3 sequence: CASSDTSYEQYF. For the CDR3, the DNA is TGTGCCAGCAGTGATACTAGCTACGAGCAGTACTTC.